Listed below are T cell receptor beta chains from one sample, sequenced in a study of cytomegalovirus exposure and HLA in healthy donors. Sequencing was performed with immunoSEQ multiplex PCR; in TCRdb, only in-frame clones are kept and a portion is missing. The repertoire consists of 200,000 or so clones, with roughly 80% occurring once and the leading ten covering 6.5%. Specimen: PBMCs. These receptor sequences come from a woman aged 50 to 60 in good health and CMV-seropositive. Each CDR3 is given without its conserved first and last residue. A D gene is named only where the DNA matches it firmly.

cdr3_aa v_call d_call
ASSSTSAQGFGTLH TRBV28 TRBD1
ASSSPRLDLNEQF TRBV5-1 .
ASSSRLGQQVEAF TRBV7-8 .
ASSPPGLAGDEQF TRBV7-9 TRBD2
ASASGTGAFSEKLF TRBV27 TRBD1
ASSWRQDNQPQH TRBV27 .
ASSLGGLETQY TRBV11-3 .
ASSLSRLAGEERDTQY TRBV7-6 TRBD2
ASSPSDNEQF TRBV10-2 .
ASGGLDQETQY TRBV2 .
AWTGTSGPRGRDTQY TRBV30 TRBD2
ASSPSAYNEQF TRBV7-3 .
ASSQSYSYREISYEQY TRBV23-1 .
ASSLEGSTNEKLF TRBV28 .
ASSGLGQAYGYT TRBV2 TRBD1
SVGPRISGGSDTQY TRBV29-1 TRBD2
ASSERGGGEKLF TRBV6-1 .
ASGTSGKNEQF TRBV27 TRBD2
ATGQGNEKLF TRBV28 TRBD1
ASSLQGRGLGTEAF TRBV5-1 .
ASSLGRLQETQY TRBV28 .
ASSYYYNGNTEAF TRBV11-2 .
ASSLWTTGTQY TRBV28 .
ASSLALGLLVRPLH TRBV7-8 .
ASSPVLRTGPEKLF TRBV11-2 TRBD1
ASSLPKGRGEGNTIY TRBV5-8 .
ASSEKTALYGYT TRBV10-2 .
ASRLQGPNQPQH TRBV28 TRBD1
ASRPRGEGMGDEQF TRBV12-2 .
ASSGGGGGAYNSPLH TRBV2 .
VRSLGWAGTQFLYYGYT TRBV7-5 .
ASWTGTGNSGEAF TRBV27 TRBD1
ASSRNDPRETQY TRBV27 .
ASSLLAGGPGELF TRBV5-4 TRBD2
ASSPPGLQAGAGYEQY TRBV18 TRBD2
ASSLGVLEAF TRBV11-2 .
ASSPDAGMVETQY TRBV7-9 .
ASSLKGLVVTGELF TRBV11-2 TRBD2
SALRAETQY TRBV20-1 .
ATLDWQGRDQPQH TRBV28 .
AIRGVGQGGTGELF TRBV10-3 TRBD1
ASSPKRGQGLTEAF TRBV21-1 .
ASSLGPLVGGLPNEQF TRBV5-4 .
ASSLLTTSGTSGSGLVDTQY TRBV18 TRBD2
ATSRGLAGVQETQY TRBV15 TRBD2
ASSRLGGGNTAVMNTEAF TRBV19 .
ASRQGQGCSYNEQF TRBV12-2 .
ASTIEGSPLH TRBV2 .
ASSRTGDNGYT TRBV19 TRBD1
ASSPLPRTGAIMNTEAF TRBV7-6 TRBD1
ASRQGAENTIY TRBV10-2 TRBD1
SVGSGAGELF TRBV29-1 TRBD2
ASSPLGQGNTEAF TRBV18 TRBD1
ASSLRLGDSNEQF TRBV5-1 .